This T cell receptor (beta chain) was captured in a study of spatial heterogeneity in lung cancer (dated 2019 in TCRdb). Regarding the complete study: Beta-chain transcripts were consistently detected in greater numbers than alpha-chain transcripts, which likely reflected higher beta-chain transcript abundance. TCR transcript counts in tumor regions correlated strongly with a T cell transcriptional module score from matched bulk RNA-seq. In the raw uncorrected reads, each unique combination of TCR and UMI appeared more than ten times on average. In non-small cell lung cancer, the study made a quantitative comparison of TCR alpha and beta repertoires among multiple tumor regions, matched nontumor lung and blood. TCR repertoire features were related to nonsynonymous mutation counts determined by whole-exome sequencing of tumor tissue. At surgery, 220 tumor regions, some 61 matched nontumor lung samples and 45 to 60 PBMC samples were TCR-sequenced for both alpha and beta chains. General findings and caveats noted by the study authors: TCR-seq coverage of tumor T cells was estimated to be only around 7% for alpha chains and more than 11% for beta chains. Additional single-cell paired TCR alpha and beta sequencing was considered necessary to confirm, at a functional level, the hypothesis that regional TCRs recognize regional mutations. Counts of ubiquitous and regional expanded TCRs were found to correlate with counts of ubiquitous and regional nonsynonymous mutations, respectively. The number of expanded intratumoral alpha and beta TCRs correlated with the tumor nonsynonymous mutation count.

Library prep was done by 5' RACE. Sequencing took place on a NextSeq 500. To allow correction of PCR and sequencing errors, the TCR library protocol tagged every TCR cDNA molecule with a unique molecular identifier. From the authors' description of their analysis: TCR identification, UMI-based error correction and CDR3 extraction were performed with Decombinator tools. TCRs above a frequency of 2 per 1,000, corresponding to the top 1% of the tumor frequency distribution, were defined as expanded. Expanded tumor TCRs were classed as regional if statistically deemed absent (corrected P<0.05) from at least one tumor region, otherwise ubiquitous. Rényi diversity was computed with the R vegan package after subsampling each repertoire 100 times to 5,000 TCRs. CDR3 similarity networks were constructed using string-kernel similarity of amino acid triplets, with links drawn between CDR3s whose pairwise similarity was above 0.82. TCRdb applied fastp at Q25 and MiXCR to the public reads, then kept only in-frame beta chains. Every entry covers one CDR3 protein and lists the most common genes and DNA from its rows. These V and J calls derive from TCRdb rather than the authors' analysis. For this sample the table gives over 10,000 distinct CDR3 sequences, of which over 4.5% were detected only once. Together, the top ten hold 20% to 25% of the sample.

Read against the paper, the sample's time point label means: sample taken at primary tumor resection. The donors were 70 or so patients from the lung TRACERx cohort who had early-stage, untreated non-small cell lung cancer. Whole RNA extracted from tumor and nontumor lung tissue, or from cryopreserved PBMC samples, was used for TCR sequencing without cell sorting. A patient was chosen for TCR sequencing only when enough RNA was available from at least two tumor regions. Tumor and adjacent nontumor lung specimens were reviewed by a lung pathologist before selection. This clonotype was recorded a few times. The antigen it binds to is not known. Nothing much larger sits one base from this clone, and base qualities are not available. For a library built for alpha chains, this beta chain is a stray read; little rests on its size. The CDR3, cysteine through phenylalanine, is 16 amino acids long. Of the read, only the CDR3 DNA is kept; its 48 bases are in frame from base 1. Cut back by 4 bases and 0 bases, the V and J ends lie 13 bases apart. In the germline V gene, CDR1 corresponds to SGHVS and CDR2 to FQNEAQ.

This receptor was obtained from a male donor with early-stage non-small cell lung cancer. The chain links TRBV7-8 with TRBJ1-3, with the D segment identity uncertain. The sequences come from lung tumor tissue, collected at surgery. CDR3 loop: CASSSEGIGSGNTIYF. The sequenced DNA is TGTGCCAGCAGCTCGGAGGGTATTGGCTCTGGAAACACCATATATTTT. The reference TRBV7-8 and TRBJ1-3 proteins fill in what lies around the CDR3, so the full variable domain reads GAGVSQSPRYKVAKRGQDVALRCDPISGHVSLFWYQQALGQGPEFLTYFQNEAQLDKSGLPSDRFFAERPEGSVSTLKIQRTQQEDSAVYLCASSSEGIGSGNTIYFGEGSWLTVV.